One and the same sample provided the 2 T cell receptor beta chains below, sequenced in a study of shared clonotypes between healthy human individuals. This table comes from immunoSEQ multiplex PCR, and its TCRdb copy is limited to in-frame clones, with some not included. The sample carries about 2.4 million clones, roughly 93% recorded once. The sequenced material came from naive CD4+ T cells from PBMCs. Subset of the sample: CD45RA+ positively selected. The receptors here all came from a man aged 18 to 29 in good health. Some clones in this sample may be carry-over from other donors' samples.

The chain is built from TRBV5-6 and TRBJ1-1, with no clear D. The germline gives CDR1 SGHDT, CDR2 YYEEEE. The V end lost 0 bases, the J end lost 7 bases, and 10 bases lay between the germline ends. CDR3 length equals 13 residues. The CDR3 nucleotides are TGTGCCAGCAGCTTGGCCGGTTTAAGTGAAGCTTTCTTT. Translated: CASSLAGLSEAFF.

This clone appeared a few times. The CDR3 loop reads CATYRFEAFF. CDR3 sequence (DNA): TGTGCCACATACAGGTTTGAAGCTTTCTTT. This chain links TRBV6-1 with TRBJ1-1, with D possibly matching TRBD1 (5 bases). Germline values: CDR1 MNHNS, CDR2 SASEGT. The CDR3 consists of 10 residues. V was pared by 10 bases and J by 7 bases, with 10 bases between.